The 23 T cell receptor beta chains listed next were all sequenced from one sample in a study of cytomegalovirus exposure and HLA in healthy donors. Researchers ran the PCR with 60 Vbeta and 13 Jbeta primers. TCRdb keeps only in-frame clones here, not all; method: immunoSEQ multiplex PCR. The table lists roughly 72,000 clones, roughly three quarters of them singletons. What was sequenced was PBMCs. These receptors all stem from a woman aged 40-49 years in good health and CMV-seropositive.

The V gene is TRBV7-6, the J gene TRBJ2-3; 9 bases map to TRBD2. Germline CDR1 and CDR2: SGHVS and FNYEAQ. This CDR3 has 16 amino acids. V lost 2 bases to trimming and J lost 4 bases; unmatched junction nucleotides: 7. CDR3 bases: TGTGCCAGCAGCTTAATTAGCGGGGGAAGCCCAGATACGCAGTATTTT. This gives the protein CASSLISGGSPDTQYF. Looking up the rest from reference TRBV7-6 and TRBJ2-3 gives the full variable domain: GAGVSQSPRYKVTKRGQDVALRCDPISGHVSLYWYRQALGQGPEFLTYFNYEAQQDKSGLPNDRFSAERPEGSISTLTIQRTEQRDSAMYRCASSLISGGSPDTQYFGPGTRLTVL.

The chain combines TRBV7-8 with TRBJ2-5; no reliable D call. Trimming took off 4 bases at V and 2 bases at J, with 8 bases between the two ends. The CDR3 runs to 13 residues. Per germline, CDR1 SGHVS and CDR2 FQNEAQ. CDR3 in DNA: TGTGCCAGCAGCTCTGGCAGGCAAGAGACCCAGTACTTC. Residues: CASSSGRQETQYF.

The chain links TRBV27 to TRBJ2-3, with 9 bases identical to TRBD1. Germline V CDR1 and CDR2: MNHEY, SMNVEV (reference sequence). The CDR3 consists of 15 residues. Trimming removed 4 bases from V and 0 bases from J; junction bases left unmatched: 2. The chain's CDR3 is CASSWDRASTDTQYF. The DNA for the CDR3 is TGTGCCAGCAGTTGGGACAGGGCTAGCACAGATACGCAGTATTTT.

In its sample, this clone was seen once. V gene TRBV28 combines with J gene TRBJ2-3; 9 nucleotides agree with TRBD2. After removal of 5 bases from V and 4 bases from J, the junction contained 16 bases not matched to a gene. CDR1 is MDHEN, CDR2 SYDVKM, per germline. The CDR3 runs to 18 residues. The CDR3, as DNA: TGTGCCAGCAGTCTCCTAGCGGGATATTTAGTTGGCGCAGATACGCAGTATTTT. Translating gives CASSLLAGYLVGADTQYF.

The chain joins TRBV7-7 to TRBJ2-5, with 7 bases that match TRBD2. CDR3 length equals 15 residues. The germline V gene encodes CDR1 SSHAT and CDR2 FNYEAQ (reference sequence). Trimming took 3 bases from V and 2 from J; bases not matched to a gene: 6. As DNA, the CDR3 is TGTGCCAGCAGCTTGGGCCGGGGGGTTCAAGAGACCCAGTACTTC. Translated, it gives CASSLGRGVQETQYF. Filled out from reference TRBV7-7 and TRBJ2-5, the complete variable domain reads GAGVSQSPRYKVTKRGQDVTLRCDPISSHATLYWYQQALGQGPEFLTYFNYEAQPDKSGLPSDRFSAERPEGSISTLTIQRTEQRDSAMYRCASSLGRGVQETQYFGPGTRLLVL.

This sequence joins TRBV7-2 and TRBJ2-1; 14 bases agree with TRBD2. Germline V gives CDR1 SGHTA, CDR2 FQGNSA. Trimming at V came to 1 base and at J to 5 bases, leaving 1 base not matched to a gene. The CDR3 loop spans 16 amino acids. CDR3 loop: CASSLGLAGGHNEQFF. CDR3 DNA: TGTGCCAGCAGCTTAGGACTAGCGGGAGGGCACAATGAGCAGTTCTTC.

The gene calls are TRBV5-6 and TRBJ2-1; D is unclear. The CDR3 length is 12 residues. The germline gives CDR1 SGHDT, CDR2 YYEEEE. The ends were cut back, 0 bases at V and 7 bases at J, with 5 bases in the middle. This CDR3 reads CASSLALNEQFF. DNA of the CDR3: TGTGCCAGCAGCTTGGCCCTGAATGAGCAGTTCTTC. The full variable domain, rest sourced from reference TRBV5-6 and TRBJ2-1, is DAGVTQSPTHLIKTRGQQVTLRCSPKSGHDTVSWYQQALGQGPQFIFQYYEEEERQRGNFPDRFSGHQFPNYSSELNVNALLLGDSALYLCASSLALNEQFFGPGTRLTVL.

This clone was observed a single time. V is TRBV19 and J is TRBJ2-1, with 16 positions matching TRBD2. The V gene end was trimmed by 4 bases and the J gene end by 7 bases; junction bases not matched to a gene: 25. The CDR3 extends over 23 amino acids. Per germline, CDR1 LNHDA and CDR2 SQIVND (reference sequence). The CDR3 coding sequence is TGTGCCAGTAGTACACCAAAGATGGGACAGTGGGGGACTAGCGGGAGGGCGGCTAATGAGCAGTTCTTC. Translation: CASSTPKMGQWGTSGRAANEQFF.

CDR3 amino acids: CASSPGARAHGGELFF. In DNA, the CDR3 is TGTGCCAGCAGCCCTGGTGCCAGGGCACATGGCGGGGAGCTGTTTTTT. V usage is TRBV5-4 and J usage is TRBJ2-2, with a tentative D call TRBD1 (5 bases). The CDR3 covers 16 residues. Germline assignment: CDR1 SGHNT and CDR2 YYREEE (reference sequence). Trimming removed 4 bases from V and 7 bases from J, with 20 bases in between.

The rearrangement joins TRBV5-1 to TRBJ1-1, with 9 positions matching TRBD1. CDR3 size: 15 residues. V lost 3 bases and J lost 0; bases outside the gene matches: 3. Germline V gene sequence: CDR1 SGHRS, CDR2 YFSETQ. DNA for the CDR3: TGCGCCAGCAGCTCGACAGGGGGAATGAACACTGAAGCTTTCTTT. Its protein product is CASSSTGGMNTEAFF. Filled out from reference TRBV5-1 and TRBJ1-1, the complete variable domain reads KAGVTQTPRYLIKTRGQQVTLSCSPISGHRSVSWYQQTPGQGLQFLFEYFSETQRNKGNFPGRFSGRQFSNSRSEMNVSTLELGDSALYLCASSSTGGMNTEAFFGQGTRLTVV.

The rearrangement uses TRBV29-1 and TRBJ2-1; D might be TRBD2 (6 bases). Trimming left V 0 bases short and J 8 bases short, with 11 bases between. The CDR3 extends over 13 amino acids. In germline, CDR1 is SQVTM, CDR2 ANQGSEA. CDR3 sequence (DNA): TGCAGCGTTGAAGATCGAGGAGGGCATGAGCAGTTCTTC. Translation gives CSVEDRGGHEQFF.

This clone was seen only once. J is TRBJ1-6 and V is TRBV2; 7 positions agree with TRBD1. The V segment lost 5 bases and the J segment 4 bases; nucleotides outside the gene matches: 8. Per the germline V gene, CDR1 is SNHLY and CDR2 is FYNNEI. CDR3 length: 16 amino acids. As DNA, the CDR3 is TGTGCCAGCAGTCAATCCGGGACAGATTATAATTCACCCCTCCACTTT. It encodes CASSQSGTDYNSPLHF.

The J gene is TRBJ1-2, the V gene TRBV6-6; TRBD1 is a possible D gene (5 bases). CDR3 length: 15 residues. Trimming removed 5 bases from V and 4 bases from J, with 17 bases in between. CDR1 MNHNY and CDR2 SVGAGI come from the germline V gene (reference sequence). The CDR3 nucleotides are TGTGCCAGCAGTGCCAGGGAATCTGCGGTCTATGGCTACACCTTC. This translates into CASSARESAVYGYTF.

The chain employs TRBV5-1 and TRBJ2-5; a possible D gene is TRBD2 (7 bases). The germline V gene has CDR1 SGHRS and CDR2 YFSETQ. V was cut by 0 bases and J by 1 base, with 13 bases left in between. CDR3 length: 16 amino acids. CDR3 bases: TGCGCCAGCAGCTTGGTATGGGGGGGCCTCCAAGAGACCCAGTACTTC. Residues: CASSLVWGGLQETQYF.

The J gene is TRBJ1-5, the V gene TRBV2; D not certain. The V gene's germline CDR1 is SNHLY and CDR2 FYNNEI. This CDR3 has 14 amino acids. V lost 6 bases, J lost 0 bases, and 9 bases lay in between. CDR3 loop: CASRSAVSNQPQHF. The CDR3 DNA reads TGTGCCAGCAGGTCGGCGGTTAGCAATCAGCCCCAGCATTTT.

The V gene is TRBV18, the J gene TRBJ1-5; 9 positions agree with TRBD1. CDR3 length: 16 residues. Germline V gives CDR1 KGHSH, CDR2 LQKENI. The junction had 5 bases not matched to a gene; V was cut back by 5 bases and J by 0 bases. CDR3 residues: CASSSGQGNSNQPQHF. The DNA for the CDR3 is TGTGCCAGCTCATCCGGACAGGGGAATAGCAATCAGCCCCAGCATTTT.

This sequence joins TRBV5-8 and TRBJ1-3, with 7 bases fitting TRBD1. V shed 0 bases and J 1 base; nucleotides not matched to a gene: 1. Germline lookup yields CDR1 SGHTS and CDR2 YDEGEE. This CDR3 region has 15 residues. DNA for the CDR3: TGTGCCAGCAGCTTGGTACAGGGGTCTGGAAACACCATATATTTT. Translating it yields CASSLVQGSGNTIYF.

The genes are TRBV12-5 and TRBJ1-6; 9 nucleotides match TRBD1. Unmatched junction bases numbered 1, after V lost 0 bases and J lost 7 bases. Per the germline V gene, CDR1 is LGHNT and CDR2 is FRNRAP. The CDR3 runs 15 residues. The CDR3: CASGLVQGANSPLHF. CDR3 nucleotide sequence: TGTGCTAGTGGTTTGGTACAGGGGGCGAATTCACCCCTCCACTTT.

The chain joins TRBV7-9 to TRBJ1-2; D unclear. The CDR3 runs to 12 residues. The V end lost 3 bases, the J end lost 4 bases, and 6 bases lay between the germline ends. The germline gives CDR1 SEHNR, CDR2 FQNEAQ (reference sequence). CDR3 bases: TGTGCCAGCAGCTTCCATCCCTATGGCTACACCTTC. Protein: CASSFHPYGYTF.

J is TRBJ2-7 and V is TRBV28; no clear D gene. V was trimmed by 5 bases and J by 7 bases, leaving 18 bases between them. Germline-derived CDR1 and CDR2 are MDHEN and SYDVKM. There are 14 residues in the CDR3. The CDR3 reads CASSNSDTHTEQYF. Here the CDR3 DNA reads TGTGCCAGCAGTAACTCCGACACTCATACGGAGCAGTACTTC.

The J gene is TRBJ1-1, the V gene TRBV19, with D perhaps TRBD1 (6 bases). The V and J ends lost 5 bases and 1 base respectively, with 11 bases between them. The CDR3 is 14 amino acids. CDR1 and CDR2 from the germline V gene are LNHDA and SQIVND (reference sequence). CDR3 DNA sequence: TGTGCCAGTAGTTGGGGGCGTCAGAACACTGAAGCTTTCTTT. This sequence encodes CASSWGRQNTEAFF. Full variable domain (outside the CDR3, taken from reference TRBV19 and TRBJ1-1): DGGITQSPKYLFRKEGQNVTLSCEQNLNHDAMYWYRQDPGQGLRLIYYSQIVNDFQKGDIAEGYSVSREKKESFPLTVTSAQKNPTAFYLCASSWGRQNTEAFFGQGTRLTVV.

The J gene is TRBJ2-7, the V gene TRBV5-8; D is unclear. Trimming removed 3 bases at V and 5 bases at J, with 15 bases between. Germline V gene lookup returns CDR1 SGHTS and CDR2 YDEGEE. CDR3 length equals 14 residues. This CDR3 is CASSSSGLANEQYF. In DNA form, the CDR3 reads TGTGCCAGCAGCTCCTCGGGTCTCGCTAACGAGCAGTACTTC.

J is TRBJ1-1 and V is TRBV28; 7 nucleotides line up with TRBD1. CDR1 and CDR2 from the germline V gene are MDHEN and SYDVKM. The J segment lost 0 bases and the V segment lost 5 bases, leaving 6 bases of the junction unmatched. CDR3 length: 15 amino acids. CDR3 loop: CASSPGGLMNTEAFF. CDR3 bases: TGTGCCAGCAGTCCAGGGGGTTTAATGAACACTGAAGCTTTCTTT.